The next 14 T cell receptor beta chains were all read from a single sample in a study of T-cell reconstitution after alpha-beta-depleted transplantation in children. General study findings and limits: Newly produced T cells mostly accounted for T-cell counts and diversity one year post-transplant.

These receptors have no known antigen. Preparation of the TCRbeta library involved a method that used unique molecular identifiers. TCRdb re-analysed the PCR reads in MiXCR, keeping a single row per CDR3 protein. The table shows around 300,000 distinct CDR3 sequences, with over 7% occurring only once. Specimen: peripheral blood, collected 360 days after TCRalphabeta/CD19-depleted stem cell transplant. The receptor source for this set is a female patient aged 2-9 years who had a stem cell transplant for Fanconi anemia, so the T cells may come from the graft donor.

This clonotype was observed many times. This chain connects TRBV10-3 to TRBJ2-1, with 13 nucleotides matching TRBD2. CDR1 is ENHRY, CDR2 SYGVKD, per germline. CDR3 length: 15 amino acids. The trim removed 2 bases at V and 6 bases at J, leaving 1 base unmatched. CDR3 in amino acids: CAISEGTSGTNEQFF. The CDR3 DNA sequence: TGTGCCATCAGTGAGGGGACTAGCGGGACCAATGAGCAGTTCTTC.

CDR3 nucleotides: TGTGCCAGCAGCGCATGGACAGGGGAAGTAAATTCACCCCTCCACTTT. It specifies CASSAWTGEVNSPLHF. The rearrangement joins TRBV21-1 to TRBJ1-6; the tabulated D call, TRBD1, remains unverified against the DNA. TRBV21-1 is given as a pseudogene. This CDR3 is 16 amino acids long.

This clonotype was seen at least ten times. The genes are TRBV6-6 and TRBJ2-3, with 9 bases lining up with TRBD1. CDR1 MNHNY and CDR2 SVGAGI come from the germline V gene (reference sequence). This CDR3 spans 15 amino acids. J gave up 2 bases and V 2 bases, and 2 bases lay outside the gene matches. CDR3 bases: TGTGCCAGCAGTTACGGGACAGGGCACACAGATACGCAGTATTTT. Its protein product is CASSYGTGHTDTQYF.

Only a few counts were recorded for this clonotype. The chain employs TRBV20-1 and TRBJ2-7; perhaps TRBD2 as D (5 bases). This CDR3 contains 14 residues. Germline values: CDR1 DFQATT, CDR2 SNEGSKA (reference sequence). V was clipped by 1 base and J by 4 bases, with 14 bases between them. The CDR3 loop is CSARGARRRYEQYF. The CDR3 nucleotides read TGCAGTGCTAGAGGAGCGCGGAGGCGTTACGAGCAGTACTTC.

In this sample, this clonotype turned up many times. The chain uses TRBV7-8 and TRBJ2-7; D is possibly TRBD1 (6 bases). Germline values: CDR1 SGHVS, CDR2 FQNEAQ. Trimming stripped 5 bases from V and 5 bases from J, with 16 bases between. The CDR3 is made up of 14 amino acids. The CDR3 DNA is TGTGCCAGCAGCCCCGACACAGGGAGCAACGAGCAGTACTTC. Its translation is CASSPDTGSNEQYF.

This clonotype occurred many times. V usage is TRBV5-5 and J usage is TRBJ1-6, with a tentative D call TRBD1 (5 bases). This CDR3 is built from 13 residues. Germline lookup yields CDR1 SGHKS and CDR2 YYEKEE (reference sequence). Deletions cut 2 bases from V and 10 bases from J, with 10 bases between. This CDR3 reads CASSFQGGSPLHF. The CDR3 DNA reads TGTGCCAGCAGCTTCCAGGGAGGGTCACCCCTCCACTTT.

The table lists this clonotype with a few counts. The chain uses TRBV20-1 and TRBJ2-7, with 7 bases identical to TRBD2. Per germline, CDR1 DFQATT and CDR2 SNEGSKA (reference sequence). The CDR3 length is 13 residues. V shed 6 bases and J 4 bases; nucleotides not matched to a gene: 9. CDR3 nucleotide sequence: TGCAGTGCCTCGCGGGGGAGGGCGTACGAGCAGTACTTC. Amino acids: CSASRGRAYEQYF.

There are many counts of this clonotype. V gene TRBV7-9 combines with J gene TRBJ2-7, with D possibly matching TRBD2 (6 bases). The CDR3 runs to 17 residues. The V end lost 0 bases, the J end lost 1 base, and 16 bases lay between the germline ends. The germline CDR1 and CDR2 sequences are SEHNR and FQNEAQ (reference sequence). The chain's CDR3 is CASSLAGRGIDSYEQYF. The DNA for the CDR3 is TGTGCCAGCAGCTTAGCGGGACGGGGGATTGATTCCTACGAGCAGTACTTC.

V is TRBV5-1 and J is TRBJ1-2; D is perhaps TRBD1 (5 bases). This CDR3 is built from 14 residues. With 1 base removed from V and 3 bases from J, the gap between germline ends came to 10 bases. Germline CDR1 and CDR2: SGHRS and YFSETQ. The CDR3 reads CASSLSGTDYGYTF. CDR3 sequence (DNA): TGCGCCAGCAGCTTGTCGGGGACGGACTATGGCTACACCTTC.

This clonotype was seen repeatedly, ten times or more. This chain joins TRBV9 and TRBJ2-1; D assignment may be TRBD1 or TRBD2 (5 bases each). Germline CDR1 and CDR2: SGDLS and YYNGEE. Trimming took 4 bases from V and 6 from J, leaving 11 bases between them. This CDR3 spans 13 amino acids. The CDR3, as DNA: TGTGCCAGCAGCCCCCGGGACCTCAATGAGCAGTTCTTC. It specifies CASSPRDLNEQFF.

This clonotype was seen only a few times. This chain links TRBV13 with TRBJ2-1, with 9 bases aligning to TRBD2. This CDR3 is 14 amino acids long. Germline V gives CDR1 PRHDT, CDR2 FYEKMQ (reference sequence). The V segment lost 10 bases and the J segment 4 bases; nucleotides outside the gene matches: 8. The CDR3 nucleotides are TGTGCCACGCGGGGGGGCGGTCCGTACAATGAGCAGTTCTTC. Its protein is CATRGGGPYNEQFF. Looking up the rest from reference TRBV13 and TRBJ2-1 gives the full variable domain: AAGVIQSPRHLIKEKRETATLKCYPIPRHDTVYWYQQGPGQDPQFLISFYEKMQSDKGSIPDRFSAQQFSDYHSELNMSSLELGDSALYFCATRGGGPYNEQFFGPGTRLTVL.

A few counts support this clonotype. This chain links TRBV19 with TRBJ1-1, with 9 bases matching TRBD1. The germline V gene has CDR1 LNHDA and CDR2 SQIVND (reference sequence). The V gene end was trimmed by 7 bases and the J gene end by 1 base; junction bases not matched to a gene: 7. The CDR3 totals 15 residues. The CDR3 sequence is CASTLQGARNTEAFF. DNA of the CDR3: TGTGCCAGTACATTACAGGGGGCACGGAACACTGAAGCTTTCTTT.

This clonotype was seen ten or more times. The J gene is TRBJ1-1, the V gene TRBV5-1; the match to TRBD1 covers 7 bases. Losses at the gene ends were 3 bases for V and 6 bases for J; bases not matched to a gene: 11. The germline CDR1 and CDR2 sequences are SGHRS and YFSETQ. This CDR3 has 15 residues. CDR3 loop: CASSSQGVSGAEAFF. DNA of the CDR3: TGCGCCAGCAGCTCTCAGGGGGTTTCTGGGGCTGAAGCTTTCTTT.

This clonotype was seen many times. The CDR3 region has the DNA TGTGCCAGCAGTATTACAGGGACTGCGGCGGGCGGGGAGCTGTTTTTT. The encoded protein is CASSITGTAAGGELFF. The rearrangement links TRBV12-3 or TRBV12-4 to TRBJ2-2; either TRBD1 or TRBD2 may fit D (6 bases each). The ends were cut back, 5 bases at V and 7 bases at J, with 20 bases in the middle. CDR3 size: 16 residues.